This T cell receptor beta chain stems from a study of T cells in Graves' hyperthyroidism and ophthalmopathy. Looked up from germline, CDR1 is SQVTM and CDR2 is ANQGSEA. V gave up 5 bases and J gave up 12 bases, with 17 bases separating them. CDR3 length: 12 amino acids. Amplified TCR beta CDR3 regions derived from RNA transcripts. When the TCR CDR3 underwent first-round RT-PCR, the HTBI primer set was used. In TCRdb, the multiplex PCR reads were re-called with MiXCR into one record per CDR3 protein. The sample records more than 500,000 distinct CDR3 sequences, approximately 15% being singletons. The source of this sequence is a woman aged 40 to 50 with Graves' ophthalmopathy. V gene TRBV29-1 combines with J gene TRBJ2-4, with D uncertain. The sample was blood. The DNA of the CDR3 is TGCAGCGTTATTCTTAGCTCGCCGCCTCAGTACTTC. Its protein is CSVILSSPPQYF.